This T cell receptor beta chain derives from a study of cytomegalovirus exposure and HLA in healthy donors. The donors, nominally healthy at sampling, likely had unrecorded immune exposures. Notes on the study in general: Later analysis demonstrated an association between a missense DCLRE1C variant and TCR beta V- and J-gene trimming. Productive status was seen about 90% or about 30% of the time for most TCR beta V segments in an earlier analysis.

With 60 Vbeta and 13 Jbeta primers, the PCR was carried out. The assay was immunoSEQ multiplex PCR, and TCRdb's table has in-frame clones only and misses some. The sample lists about 180,000 clones; about 80% were seen once. The V segment lost 4 bases and the J segment 2 bases; nucleotides outside the gene matches: 4. There are 15 residues in the CDR3. CDR1 SGHRS and CDR2 YFSETQ come from the germline V gene. As concerns this clone: As yet, its antigen is unknown.

This chain joins TRBV5-1 and TRBJ2-1; TRBD1 aligns across 9 bases. The receptor's source is a woman in her 30s in good health and CMV-seronegative. The source material was PBMCs. The CDR3, as DNA: TGCGCCAGCAGCGGAGGACAGGGGACCTACAATGAGCAGTTCTTC. Residues: CASSGGQGTYNEQFF. Full variable domain (rest looked up from reference TRBV5-1 and TRBJ2-1): KAGVTQTPRYLIKTRGQQVTLSCSPISGHRSVSWYQQTPGQGLQFLFEYFSETQRNKGNFPGRFSGRQFSNSRSEMNVSTLELGDSALYLCASSGGQGTYNEQFFGPGTRLTVL.